Ten or more counts support the clone carrying this T cell receptor beta chain. CDR3 length equals 13 residues. V lost 3 bases to trimming and J lost 1 base, with 9 bases between them. The germline V gene encodes CDR1 SQVTM and CDR2 ANQGSEA. The presence of a unique molecular identifier marked each TCR cDNA molecule. TCRdb re-called the 5' RACE reads through MiXCR, storing one row per CDR3 protein. In the table there are tens of thousands of distinct CDR3 sequences, about 5.8% of which are singletons. This entry is derived from a study of spatial heterogeneity in lung cancer. The overall study: Sequences of the beta chain were consistently detected in greater numbers than alpha-chain sequences.

The time point is: sample taken at primary tumor resection. Whole RNA, isolated from tumor, nontumor lung or frozen PBMC, was sequenced without prior sorting. Untreated early-stage non-small cell lung cancer patients, roughly 72 in total, were the donors. The sequenced sample was PBMCs, obtained at surgery. The clonotype was recovered from a male donor with early-stage non-small cell lung cancer. V and J are TRBV29-1 and TRBJ2-5; D perhaps matches TRBD1 (5 bases). The chain's CDR3 is CSVEGHLQETQYF. CDR3 in DNA: TGCAGCGTTGAGGGGCACCTCCAAGAGACCCAGTACTTC.